There are a few counts of the clone carrying this T cell receptor beta chain. Its antigen is unknown. The sample belongs to a study of OX40 agonist ivuxolimab in advanced cancers. In the study overall: Prior checkpoint blockade (anti-PD-1, anti-PD-L1 or anti-CTLA-4) was permitted; approximately 41% had it. General study results and limits: Certain nonresponders additionally had low normalized T-cell clonal expansion.

Generated by immunoSEQ multiplex PCR, the TCRdb table keeps only in-frame clones and is missing some. The sample contains tens of thousands of clones, approximately 80% of which appear only once. V lost 3 bases to trimming and J lost 0 bases; unmatched junction nucleotides: 3. CDR1 is MDHEN, CDR2 SYDVKM, per germline. This CDR3 has 17 residues. The chain carries TRBV28 and TRBJ2-1, with TRBD2 matching 12 bases. This material consisted of CD4+ or CD8+ T cells sorted from blood, taken in a trial of the OX40 agonist ivuxolimab. This clonotype was sampled from an adult with an advanced solid tumor such as melanoma, head and neck, liver or kidney cancer. The DNA of the CDR3 is TGTGCCAGCAGTTTCCCACTAGCGGGAGGCTCCTACAATGAGCAGTTCTTC. It yields the protein CASSFPLAGGSYNEQFF.